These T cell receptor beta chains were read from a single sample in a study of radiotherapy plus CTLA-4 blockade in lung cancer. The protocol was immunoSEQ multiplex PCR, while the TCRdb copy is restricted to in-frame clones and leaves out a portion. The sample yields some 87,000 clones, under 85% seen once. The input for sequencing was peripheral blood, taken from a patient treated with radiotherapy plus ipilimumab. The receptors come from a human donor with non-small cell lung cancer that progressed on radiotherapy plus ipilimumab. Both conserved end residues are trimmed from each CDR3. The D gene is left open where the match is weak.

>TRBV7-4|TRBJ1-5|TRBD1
ASSSTGPGNQPQH
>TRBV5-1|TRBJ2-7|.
ASSLSGHSYEQY
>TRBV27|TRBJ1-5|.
ASRRGTEHNQPQH
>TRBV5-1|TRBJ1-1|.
ASSVDIRSGEAF
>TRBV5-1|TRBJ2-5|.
ASSLGQVTGETQY
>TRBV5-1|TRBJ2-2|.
ASSPQGQNTGELF
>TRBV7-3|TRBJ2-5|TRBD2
ASSPQASGGRETQY
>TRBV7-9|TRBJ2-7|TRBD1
ASSAIQGAHYEQY
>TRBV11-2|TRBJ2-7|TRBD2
ASSLEFGLVVEQY
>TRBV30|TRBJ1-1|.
AWSGGGKALTEAF
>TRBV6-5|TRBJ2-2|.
ASSSSTGELF
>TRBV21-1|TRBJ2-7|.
ASSKGASFQY
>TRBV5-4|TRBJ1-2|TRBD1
AIPDRENGYT
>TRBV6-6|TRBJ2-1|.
ASSLDPLNEQF
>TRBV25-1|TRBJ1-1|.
ASSVTMNTEAF
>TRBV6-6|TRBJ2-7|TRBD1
ASTTGQGTREQY
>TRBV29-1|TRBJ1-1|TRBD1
SVLQGGNTEAF
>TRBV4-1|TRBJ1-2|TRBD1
ASSPGGQAYGYT
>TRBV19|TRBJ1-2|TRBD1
ASSYTGTGDYGYT
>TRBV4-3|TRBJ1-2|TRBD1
ASSQGPDREDGYT
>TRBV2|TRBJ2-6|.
ASIKTSGANVLT
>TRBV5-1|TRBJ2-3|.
ASTKARQRDNTDTQY
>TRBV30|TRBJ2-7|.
AWNRDAQGEQY
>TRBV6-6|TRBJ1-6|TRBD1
ASSNQGQGNSPLH
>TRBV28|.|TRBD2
ASLGSSGTPYEQY
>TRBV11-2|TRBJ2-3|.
ASSLSGAGDTQY
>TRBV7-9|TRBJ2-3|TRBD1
ASTYSQGAPDTQY
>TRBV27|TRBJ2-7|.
ASSFWVGRSSYEQY
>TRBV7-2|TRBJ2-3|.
ASSLARGLGDTQY
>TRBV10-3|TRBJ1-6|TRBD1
AITPGQYNSPLH
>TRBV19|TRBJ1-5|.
ASSRLRLDNQPQH
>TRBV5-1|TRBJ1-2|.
ASSPDRNNRYGYT
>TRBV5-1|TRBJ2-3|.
ASSLAGPPDTQY
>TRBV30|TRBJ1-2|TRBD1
AWSPGTGDGYT
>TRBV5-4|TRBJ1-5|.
ASSLDLNQPQH
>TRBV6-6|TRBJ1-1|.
ASREDTEAF
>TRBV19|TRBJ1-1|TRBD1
ASRDRGPTSMSF
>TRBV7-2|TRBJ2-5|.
ASSYNKETQY
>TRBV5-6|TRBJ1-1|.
ASSLGGTDEAF
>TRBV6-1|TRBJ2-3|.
ASGGRTDTQY
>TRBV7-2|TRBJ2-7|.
ASSPAGSYEQY
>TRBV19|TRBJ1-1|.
ASSAVRVVAEAF
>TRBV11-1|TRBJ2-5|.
ASSYRPVYQETQY
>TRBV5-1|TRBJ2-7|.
ASSWGAGPLGEQY
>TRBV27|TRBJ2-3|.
ASRTSTDTQY
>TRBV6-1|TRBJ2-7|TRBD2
AISGGLSYEQY
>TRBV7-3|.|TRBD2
ASSLGGVPYEQY
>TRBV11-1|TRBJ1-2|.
ASSLEAQGNYGYT
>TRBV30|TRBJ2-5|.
AWTKGGGRETQY
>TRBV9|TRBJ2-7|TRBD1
ASSAGTDYASYEQY
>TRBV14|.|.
ASRGPAYEQY
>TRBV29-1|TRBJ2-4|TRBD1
SVEEGPAGGMGNIQY
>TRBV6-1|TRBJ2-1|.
ASRGREV
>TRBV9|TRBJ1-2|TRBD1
ASSAPWDSWRYT
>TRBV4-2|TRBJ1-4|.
ASSQDGVLREKLF
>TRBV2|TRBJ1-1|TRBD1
ASSVTGATEAF
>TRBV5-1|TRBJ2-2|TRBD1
ASSPGQVYTGELF
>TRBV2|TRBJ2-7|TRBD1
ASRAAGTGVRYEQY
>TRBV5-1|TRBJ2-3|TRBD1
ASSTGTAVGTDTQY